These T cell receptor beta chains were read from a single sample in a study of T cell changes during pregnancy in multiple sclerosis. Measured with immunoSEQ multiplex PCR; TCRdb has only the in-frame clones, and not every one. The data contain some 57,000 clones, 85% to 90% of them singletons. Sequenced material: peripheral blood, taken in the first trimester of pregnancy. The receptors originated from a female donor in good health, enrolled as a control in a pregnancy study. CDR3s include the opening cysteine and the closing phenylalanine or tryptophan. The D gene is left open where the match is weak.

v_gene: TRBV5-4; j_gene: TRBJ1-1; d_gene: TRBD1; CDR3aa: CASSWGQSNTEAFF; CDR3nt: TGTGCCAGCAGCTGGGGACAGAGCAACACTGAAGCTTTCTTT
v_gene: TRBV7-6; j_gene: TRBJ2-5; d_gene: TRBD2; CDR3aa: CASRGGGQGETQYF; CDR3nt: TGTGCCAGCAGGGGCGGGGGGCAAGGAGAGACCCAGTACTTC
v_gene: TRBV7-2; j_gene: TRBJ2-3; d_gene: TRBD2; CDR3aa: CASSLVRSGGDPDTQYF; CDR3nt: TGTGCCAGCAGCTTAGTCCGTAGCGGGGGGGACCCAGATACGCAGTATTTT
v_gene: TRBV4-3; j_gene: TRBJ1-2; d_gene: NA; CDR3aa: CASSQAAGGYTF; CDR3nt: TGCGCCAGCAGCCAAGCGGCGGGTGGCTACACCTTC
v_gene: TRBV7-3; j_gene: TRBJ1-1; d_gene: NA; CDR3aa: CASSAQGSEAFF; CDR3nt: TGTGCCAGCAGCGCACAGGGAAGTGAAGCTTTCTTT
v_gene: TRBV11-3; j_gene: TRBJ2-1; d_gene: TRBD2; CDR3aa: CASSLDRLALLQFF; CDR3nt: TGTGCCAGCAGCTTAGATCGACTAGCGCTACTACAGTTCTTC
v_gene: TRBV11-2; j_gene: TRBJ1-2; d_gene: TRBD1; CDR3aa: CASSPGQSYGYTF; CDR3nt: TGTGCCAGCAGCCCGGGACAGTCTTATGGCTACACCTTC
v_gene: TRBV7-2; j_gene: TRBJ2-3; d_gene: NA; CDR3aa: CASSFPGTHSDTQYF; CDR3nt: TGTGCCAGCAGCTTCCCCGGGACTCACTCAGATACGCAGTATTTT
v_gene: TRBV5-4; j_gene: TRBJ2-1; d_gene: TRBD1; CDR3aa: CASSSGWTGKDEQFF; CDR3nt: TGTGCCAGCAGTTCTGGGTGGACAGGGAAGGATGAGCAGTTCTTC
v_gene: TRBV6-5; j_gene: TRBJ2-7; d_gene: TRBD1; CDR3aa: CASSSRTGTYEQYF; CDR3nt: TGTGCCAGCAGTTCACGGACAGGGACCTACGAGCAGTACTTC